These T cell receptor beta chains were read from a single sample in a study of T cell repertoires in cytomegalovirus infection. MiXCR, run by TCRdb on the reads, gives a single entry per CDR3 protein. Of 150,000 to 200,000 distinct CDR3 sequences listed, over 25% are singletons. Sequencing was carried out using PBMCs. The source is a human donor in good health (CMV status not recorded). Some clones in this sample may be carry-over from other donors' samples. CDR3s include the opening cysteine and the closing phenylalanine or tryptophan. Fields, in order: D gene, V gene, clone size, CDR3 length, J gene, CDR3 protein, CDR3 DNA. A D gene is named only where the DNA matches it firmly. Some rows mark clone size as missing; the rest say once, few, many or name a class of expanded clone.

D gene: .; V gene: TRBV6-1; clone size: .; CDR3 length: 15; J gene: TRBJ2-2; CDR3 protein: CASSEASGNTGELFF; CDR3 DNA: TGTGCCAGCAGTGAAGCTAGCGGGAACACCGGGGAGCTGTTTTTT
D gene: .; V gene: TRBV3-1; clone size: .; CDR3 length: 13; J gene: TRBJ2-7; CDR3 protein: CASSLLSGNEQYF; CDR3 DNA: TGTGCCAGCAGCCTACTTTCAGGGAACGAGCAGTACTTC
D gene: .; V gene: TRBV29-1; clone size: .; CDR3 length: 11; J gene: TRBJ1-1; CDR3 protein: CSAPKRGESFF; CDR3 DNA: TGCAGCGCCCCGAAGAGGGGTGAATCTTTCTTT
D gene: TRBD2; V gene: TRBV11-1; clone size: many; CDR3 length: 14; J gene: TRBJ2-1; CDR3 protein: CASSAGLHNNEQFF; CDR3 DNA: TGTGCCAGCAGCGCGGGACTACATAACAATGAGCAGTTCTTC
D gene: .; V gene: TRBV19; clone size: .; CDR3 length: 17; J gene: TRBJ1-6; CDR3 protein: CASSPGLRSSYNSPLHF; CDR3 DNA: TGTGCCAGTAGTCCCGGACTTCGGAGCTCCTATAATTCACCCCTCCACTTT
D gene: TRBD1; V gene: TRBV20-1; clone size: .; CDR3 length: 13; J gene: TRBJ2-7; CDR3 protein: CSALRQGTYEQYF; CDR3 DNA: TGCAGTGCCCTACGACAGGGAACCTACGAGCAGTACTTC
D gene: TRBD1; V gene: TRBV6-5; clone size: .; CDR3 length: 15; J gene: TRBJ1-4; CDR3 protein: CASSYSDRGSKKLFF; CDR3 DNA: TGTGCCAGCAGTTACTCAGACAGGGGCTCGAAAAAACTGTTTTTT
D gene: .; V gene: TRBV4-3; clone size: few; CDR3 length: 16; J gene: TRBJ1-2; CDR3 protein: CASSQNVRGLENGYTF; CDR3 DNA: TGCGCCAGCAGCCAAAACGTCAGGGGACTTGAGAATGGCTACACCTTC
D gene: TRBD1; V gene: TRBV6-2/TRBV6-3; clone size: .; CDR3 length: 14; J gene: TRBJ1-1; CDR3 protein: CASSRQGQGTEAFF; CDR3 DNA: TGTGCCAGCAGTCGACAGGGGCAAGGGACTGAAGCTTTCTTT
D gene: .; V gene: TRBV19; clone size: .; CDR3 length: 15; J gene: TRBJ2-7; CDR3 protein: CATQPTHPDSYEQYF; CDR3 DNA: TGTGCCACACAACCGACCCACCCGGATTCCTACGAGCAGTACTTC
D gene: .; V gene: TRBV2; clone size: .; CDR3 length: 13; J gene: TRBJ2-3; CDR3 protein: CASSVGARDTQYF; CDR3 DNA: TGTGCCAGCAGTGTGGGGGCCAGAGATACGCAGTATTTT
D gene: .; V gene: TRBV4-1; clone size: .; CDR3 length: 13; J gene: TRBJ2-5; CDR3 protein: CASSPSGQETQYF; CDR3 DNA: TGCGCCAGCAGCCCATCGGGGCAAGAGACCCAGTACTTC
D gene: .; V gene: TRBV5-5; clone size: once; CDR3 length: 15; J gene: TRBJ1-6; CDR3 protein: CASSSRDPSNSPLHF; CDR3 DNA: TGTGCCAGCAGCTCGCGGGACCCTTCTAATTCACCCCTCCACTTT